Listed below are T cell receptor beta chains from one sample, sequenced in a study of OX40 agonist ivuxolimab in advanced cancers. Only in-frame clones appear in the TCRdb table, and some are missing; sequencing was by immunoSEQ multiplex PCR. Of approximately 100,000 clones listed, roughly 90% are singletons. Sequenced material: CD4+ or CD8+ T cells sorted from blood, taken in a trial of the OX40 agonist ivuxolimab. The receptors here all came from an adult with an advanced solid tumor such as melanoma, head and neck, liver or kidney cancer. The CDR3 runs from the conserved cysteine through the conserved F or W. D genes are given only for firm matches. Where a row states a size, it is once, few, many or the class of an expanded clone; other rows omit it.

J gene	D gene	V gene	clone size	CDR3 DNA	CDR3 protein
TRBJ1-5	.	TRBV27	.	TGTGCCAGCAGTAAGTCTAGCCAGGGAAAACATCAGCCCCAGCATTTT	CASSKSSQGKHQPQHF
TRBJ2-3	.	TRBV7-3	.	TGTGCCAGCAGCTTAATTTTGGGGGGCGGCACAGATACGCAGTATTTT	CASSLILGGGTDTQYF
TRBJ1-2	TRBD1	TRBV5-4	.	TGTGCCAGCACCTCGGGACAGGCTAACTATGGCTACACCTTC	CASTSGQANYGYTF
TRBJ2-1	TRBD2	TRBV4-3	.	TGCGCCAGCAGCCAAGATTTCCTAGCGGGGACGCAGTTCTTC	CASSQDFLAGTQFF
TRBJ1-6	.	TRBV29-1	.	TGCAGCGTCCTCCGGGCCCCTACGGCGAATTCACCCCTCCACTTT	CSVLRAPTANSPLHF
TRBJ2-5	.	TRBV5-6	once	TGTGCCAGCAGCGCGGCTGAAGGAGCGCGGGAGACCCAGTACTTC	CASSAAEGARETQYF
TRBJ1-1	.	TRBV10-1	.	TGCGCCAGCAGTGATGGGGGTTGGAGTAGGACTGAAGCTTTCTTT	CASSDGGWSRTEAFF
TRBJ2-5	.	TRBV2	.	TGTGCCAGTCAGCTCCCAGGGGTGGGAGTGGAGACCCAGTACTTC	CASQLPGVGVETQYF
TRBJ2-3	TRBD1	TRBV19	.	TGTGCCAGTCAAGACGGGACAGGGGGCTGGGATACGCAGTATTTT	CASQDGTGGWDTQYF
TRBJ1-5	.	TRBV5-7	.	TGTGCCAGCAGCTTGCGCAGGGGCCTTCATCAGCCCCAGCATTTT	CASSLRRGLHQPQHF
TRBJ2-5	.	TRBV7-9	few	TGTGCCAGCACCGAGCCCTCCGGAGACCAAGAGACCCAGTACTTC	CASTEPSGDQETQYF
TRBJ2-3	.	TRBV7-9	once	TGTGCCAGCAGCCTTCTTGGATTGGGAGGAACAGATACGCAGTATTTT	CASSLLGLGGTDTQYF
TRBJ2-7	.	TRBV10-3	.	TGTGCCATAAGGGACACTATCTACGAGCAGTACTTC	CAIRDTIYEQYF
TRBJ1-2	.	TRBV7-2	.	TGTGCCAGCAGCCCCCAAGGGGGAGGTAACTATGGCTACACCTTC	CASSPQGGGNYGYTF
TRBJ2-5	.	TRBV2	.	TGTGCCAGCAGTGGTCTAGCGGAGACCCAGTACTTC	CASSGLAETQYF
TRBJ1-4	.	TRBV28	.	TGTGCCACCCAAGGGGCGGTCAATGAAAAACTGTTTTTT	CATQGAVNEKLFF
TRBJ2-7	.	TRBV25-1	.	TGTGCCAGCAGTGTCTCCGGGGGAAGCGAGCAGTACTTC	CASSVSGGSEQYF
TRBJ1-5	.	TRBV18	.	TGTGCCAGCTCACCACCCACCGTCGGTCCCCAGCATTTT	CASSPPTVGPQHF
TRBJ1-3	.	TRBV9	.	TGTGCCAGCAGCGTAGACAGGATTTCAGGGAACACCATATATTTT	CASSVDRISGNTIYF
TRBJ2-3	.	TRBV18	.	TGTGCCAGCTCACCTGGGGCTCTAGATACGCAGTATTTT	CASSPGALDTQYF
TRBJ2-6	.	TRBV28	.	TGTGCCAGCACCGTCGGACGGACCGCTGGGGCCAACGTCCTGACTTTC	CASTVGRTAGANVLTF
TRBJ1-4	.	TRBV30	.	TGTGCCTGGAGTGCGTCTAATGAAAAACTGTTTTTT	CAWSASNEKLFF
TRBJ2-6	.	TRBV28	once	TGTGCCAGCAGCCTTCCCAAACAGGGCTCTGGGGCCAACGTCCTGACTTTC	CASSLPKQGSGANVLTF
TRBJ2-1	.	TRBV19	.	TGTGCCAGTAGTTCACAAGGGGTCAGTGAGCAGTTCTTC	CASSSQGVSEQFF
TRBJ2-3	.	TRBV7-3	.	TGTGCCAGCAGCCAAGGGCTCACGCAGTATTTT	CASSQGLTQYF
TRBJ1-1	.	TRBV19	.	TGTGCCAGTAGTAGCCAGGGAGCGAACACTGAAGCTTTCTTT	CASSSQGANTEAFF
TRBJ2-5	.	TRBV21-1	.	TGTGCCAGCAGCTCCCGTGTGCCGGGGGGATGGCAAGAGACCCAGTACTTC	CASSSRVPGGWQETQYF
TRBJ1-4	TRBD1	TRBV28	.	TGTGCCAGCAGCCCCACGGGACAGGGTAGTCGGAATGAAAAACTGTTTTTT	CASSPTGQGSRNEKLFF
TRBJ1-5	.	TRBV6-1	.	TGTGCCAGCAGAGCCAACCAGGGGAGCAATCAGCCCCAGCATTTT	CASRANQGSNQPQHF
TRBJ1-2	TRBD1	TRBV6-4	.	TGTGCCAGCAGTGACGGAACAGGGGCGTATGGCTACACCTTC	CASSDGTGAYGYTF
TRBJ1-5	TRBD1	TRBV19	.	TGTGCCACGTCACAGGGGATCAGTCAGCCCCAGCATTTT	CATSQGISQPQHF
TRBJ2-7	.	TRBV6-5	.	TGTGCCAGCAGCCGCAACTACGAGCAGTACTTC	CASSRNYEQYF
TRBJ2-1	TRBD1	TRBV7-6	.	TGTGCCAGCAGCTCCCCCAGGGGGCGTATCTACAATGAGCAGTTCTTC	CASSSPRGRIYNEQFF
TRBJ2-6	.	TRBV14	.	TGTGCCAGCAGCCGTGAGTGGGCCAACGTCCTGACTTTC	CASSREWANVLTF